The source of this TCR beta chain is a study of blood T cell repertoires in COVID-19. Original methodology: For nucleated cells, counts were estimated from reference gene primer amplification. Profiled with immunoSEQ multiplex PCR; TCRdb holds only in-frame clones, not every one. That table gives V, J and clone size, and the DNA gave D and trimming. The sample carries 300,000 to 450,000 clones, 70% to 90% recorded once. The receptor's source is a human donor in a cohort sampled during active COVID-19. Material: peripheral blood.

In DNA form, the CDR3 reads TGTGCCAGCACAGGGGACGGAGACTATGGCTACACCTTC. Protein product: CASTGDGDYGYTF. The chain is built from TRBV12-3 or TRBV12-4 and TRBJ1-2; D perhaps matches TRBD1 (6 bases). V lost 7 bases and J lost 3, with 12 bases in between. The CDR3 spans 13 residues.